The 8 T cell receptor beta chains given below trace back to one sample, sequenced in a study of blood T cell repertoires in COVID-19. Method: immunoSEQ multiplex PCR; TCRdb's copy keeps in-frame clones and lacks some. This table has fewer than 400,000 clones, roughly 86% appearing once. Sequenced sample: PBMCs or T cells enriched from blood (not recorded which). These receptors came from a woman in her thirties who had recovered from COVID-19.

The V gene is TRBV7-3, the J gene TRBJ2-2, with no clear D. The germline V and J ends were trimmed by 4 bases and 1 base, with 10 bases remaining between them. The CDR3 is made up of 15 amino acids. The V gene's germline CDR1 is SGHTA and CDR2 FQGTGA. CDR3 region: CASSSNGGNTGELFF. DNA of the CDR3: TGTGCCAGCAGCTCGAATGGCGGGAACACCGGGGAGCTGTTTTTT. The variable domain in full, with the rest retrieved from reference TRBV7-3 and TRBJ2-2, is GAGVSQTPSNKVTEKGKYVELRCDPISGHTALYWYRQSLGQGPEFLIYFQGTGAADDSGLPNDRFFAVRPEGSVSTLKIQRTERGDSAVYLCASSSNGGNTGELFFGEGSRLTVL.

The genes are TRBV24-1 and TRBJ2-1; D is possibly TRBD1 (6 bases). V was cut by 5 bases and J by 5 bases, with 15 bases left in between. The CDR3 runs 15 residues. Looked up from germline, CDR1 is KGHDR and CDR2 is SFDVKD. In nucleotides, the CDR3 is TGTGCCACCAGTGGTTGGGACACCGAGCACAATGAGCAGTTCTTC. This codes for CATSGWDTEHNEQFF.

The CDR3 DNA reads as TGTGCCAGCAGCTTGGGAGGTGCCCCGGGAAATGAGCAGTTCTTC. This encodes CASSLGGAPGNEQFF. This chain joins TRBV7-2 and TRBJ2-1; D perhaps matches TRBD2 (6 bases). V lost 3 bases and J 7 bases, leaving 16 bases between the germline ends. CDR1 SGHTA and CDR2 FQGNSA come from the germline V gene. CDR3 length: 15 residues.

The chain links TRBV7-9 to TRBJ2-2; TRBD2 agrees at 11 bases. Germline lookup yields CDR1 SEHNR and CDR2 FQNEAQ (reference sequence). This CDR3 has 16 residues. V was clipped by 5 bases and J by 3 bases; unmatched bases: 5. The CDR3 protein is CASSPIAGGDTGELFF. CDR3 coding DNA: TGTGCCAGCAGCCCCATAGCGGGAGGGGACACCGGGGAGCTGTTTTTT.

The chain recombines TRBV2 with TRBJ1-1; the match to TRBD1 covers 11 bases. The CDR3 is 15 amino acids. Germline V CDR1 and CDR2: SNHLY, FYNNEI. With 7 bases clipped from V and 4 bases from J, the junction kept 8 bases outside the gene matches. The CDR3 here is CASNRDRGYGTEAFF. CDR3 in DNA: TGTGCCAGCAATCGGGACAGGGGGTACGGCACTGAAGCTTTCTTT.

The rearrangement uses TRBV14 and TRBJ1-6; D possibly corresponds to TRBD1 (6 bases). CDR3 length: 14 amino acids. Trimming removed 3 bases at V and 5 bases at J, with 8 bases between. The germline CDR1 and CDR2 sequences are SGHDN and FVKESK. CDR3 DNA: TGTGCCAGCAGCCACAGGGGAGATAATTCACCCCTCCACTTT. Translating it yields CASSHRGDNSPLHF.

V is TRBV15 and J is TRBJ1-2; the D is unclear. V was cut by 3 bases and J by 4 bases, with 18 bases left in between. The CDR3 has 16 amino acids. In germline, CDR1 is LNHNV, CDR2 YYDKDF (reference sequence). CDR3 sequence (DNA): TGTGCCACCAGCAGTTCGCCCGCCGGATCGGGCTATGGCTACACCTTC. The encoded protein is CATSSSPAGSGYGYTF.

The gene calls are TRBV19 and TRBJ2-2, with TRBD2 matching 13 bases. This CDR3 comprises 17 residues. The V and J ends lost 0 bases and 5 bases, in that order; junction bases with no gene match: 3. The germline gives CDR1 LNHDA, CDR2 SQIVND (reference sequence). In DNA form, the CDR3 reads TGTGCCAGTAGTATAGATCGGGGACTAGCGGGGACCGGGGAGCTGTTTTTT. This codes for CASSIDRGLAGTGELFF.